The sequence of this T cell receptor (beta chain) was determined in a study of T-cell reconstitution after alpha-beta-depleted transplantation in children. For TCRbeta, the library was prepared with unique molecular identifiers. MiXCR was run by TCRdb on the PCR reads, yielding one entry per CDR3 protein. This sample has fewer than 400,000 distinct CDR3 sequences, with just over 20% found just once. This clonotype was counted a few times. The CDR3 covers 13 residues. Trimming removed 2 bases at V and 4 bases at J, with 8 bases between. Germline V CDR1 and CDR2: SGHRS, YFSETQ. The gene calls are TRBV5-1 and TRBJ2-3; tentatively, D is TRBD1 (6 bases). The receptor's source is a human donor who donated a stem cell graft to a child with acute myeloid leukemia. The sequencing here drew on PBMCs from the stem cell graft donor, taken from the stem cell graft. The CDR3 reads CASSLQGPDTQYF. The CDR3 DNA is TGCGCCAGCAGCTTACAGGGTCCAGATACGCAGTATTTT.